The rows below give T cell receptor beta chains drawn from one sample of a study of metastatic and nonmetastatic thyroid tumors. TCRdb called clones again from the PCR reads with MiXCR. The table lists around 42,000 clones, over 10% of them singletons. The sequencing sample was made of blood. These receptors were taken from a male donor with papillary thyroid cancer or a benign thyroid nodule (not recorded which). Some clones in this sample may be carry-over from other donors' samples. CDR3s include the opening cysteine and the closing phenylalanine or tryptophan. A D gene is named only where the DNA matches it firmly. Size tells how often a clone was seen (once, few, many) or the class of an expanded clone, and some rows leave it out.

-	TRBD2	TRBV4-3	TRBJ2-7	CASSRTSGGFEQYF	TGCGCCAGCAGCCGGACTAGCGGGGGCTTTGAGCAGTACTTC
medium-sized	TRBD2	TRBV6-1	TRBJ2-7	CASTGLVDEQYF	TGTGCCAGCACCGGACTAGTCGACGAGCAGTACTTC
many	-	TRBV11-2	TRBJ1-3	CASSLDPGTPRNTIYF	TGTGCCAGCAGCTTAGATCCCGGGACACCGAGAAACACCATATATTTT
many	TRBD2	TRBV6-5	TRBJ2-1	CASSSGLAGLQDNEQFF	TGTGCCAGCAGCTCGGGACTAGCGGGCCTCCAGGACAATGAGCAGTTCTTC
many	-	TRBV12-5	TRBJ1-2	CASGPGGEGYTF	TGTGCTAGTGGTCCCGGAGGGGAAGGCTACACCTTC
many	-	TRBV6-1	TRBJ2-4	CASSEWLGKNIQYF	TGTGCCAGCAGTGAATGGCTGGGCAAAAACATTCAGTACTTC
many	TRBD1	TRBV6-1	TRBJ2-3	CASRRTGGSTDTQYF	TGTGCCAGTCGACGGACAGGGGGGAGCACAGATACGCAGTATTTT
-	-	TRBV6-1	TRBJ2-1	CVSSNGTEQFF	TGTGTCAGCAGCAATGGGACTGAGCAGTTCTTC
many	-	TRBV11-2	TRBJ2-3	CASSLGNLGADTQYF	TGTGCCAGCAGCCTTGGGAACCTCGGGGCAGATACGCAGTATTTT
many	-	TRBV4-1	TRBJ1-1	CASSQNKQGTEAFF	TGCGCCAGCAGCCAAAACAAGCAGGGGACTGAAGCTTTCTTT
many	-	TRBV5-1	TRBJ1-1	CASTSDGMNTEAFF	TGCGCCAGCACCTCTGATGGCATGAACACTGAAGCTTTCTTT
-	-	TRBV6-1	TRBJ1-2	CASTDRGVLGYTF	TGTGCCAGCACCGATCGAGGGGTTCTGGGCTACACCTTC
many	TRBD2	TRBV9	TRBJ2-7	CASSVGFSGAGYEQYF	TGTGCCAGCAGCGTAGGTTTTTCAGGAGCGGGATACGAGCAGTACTTC
many	-	TRBV10-3	TRBJ2-7	CAISDGITYEQYF	TGTGCCATCTCTGACGGGATAACCTACGAGCAGTACTTC
many	-	TRBV4-3	TRBJ2-7	CASSQDHRLEEPYEQYF	TGCGCCAGCAGCCAAGATCATAGACTAGAGGAGCCCTACGAGCAGTACTTC
few	-	TRBV6-1	TRBJ1-2	CASSDLRGYCYTF	TGTGCCAGCAGCGATCTACGGGGCTATTGCTACACCTTC
once	-	TRBV18	TRBJ2-7	CTSSPPSSSYEQYF	TGTACCAGCTCACCACCCTCTAGTTCGTACGAGCAGTACTTC
many	TRBD1	TRBV24-1	TRBJ2-1	CATGTGGWNEQFF	TGTGCTACCGGGACAGGGGGTTGGAATGAGCAGTTCTTC
few	-	TRBV18	TRBJ2-7	CASSPLQGGAHEQYF	TGTGCCAGCTCACCACTACAGGGGGGGGCCCACGAGCAGTACTTC
many	-	TRBV5-1	TRBJ2-7	CASSDQEGYEQYF	TGCGCCAGCAGTGATCAGGAGGGCTACGAGCAGTACTTC
medium-sized	TRBD2	TRBV6-1	TRBJ2-7	CASRGTTYEQYF	TGTGCCAGCCGAGGGACTACCTACGAGCAGTACTTC
many	TRBD1	TRBV10-3	TRBJ1-5	CATQDRTNQPQHF	TGTGCCACCCAGGACAGGACCAATCAGCCCCAGCATTTT
many	TRBD2	TRBV7-2	TRBJ2-7	CASSARSRLAGSSYEQYF	TGTGCCAGCAGTGCCAGGAGTCGGCTAGCGGGAAGCTCCTACGAGCAGTACTTC
many	-	TRBV7-9	TRBJ1-4	CASSSTTGSANEKLFF	TGTGCCAGCAGCTCAACAACAGGGAGCGCTAATGAAAAACTGTTTTTT
many	-	TRBV29-1	TRBJ1-2	CSVLVERLVWGRNYGYTF	TGCAGCGTTTTAGTCGAGCGGTTGGTCTGGGGACGTAACTATGGCTACACCTTC
many	-	TRBV13	TRBJ2-3	CASSFGGLSTDTQYF	TGTGCCAGCAGTTTCGGGGGCCTCAGCACAGATACGCAGTATTTT
many	-	TRBV19	TRBJ2-7	CASSTAGSYEQYF	TGTGCCAGTAGTACAGCCGGTTCCTACGAGCAGTACTTC
medium-sized	TRBD2	TRBV6-2/TRBV6-3	TRBJ2-7	CASTDWGTSAYEQYF	TGTGCCAGCACCGACTGGGGGACTAGCGCCTACGAGCAGTACTTC
many	-	TRBV11-2	TRBJ1-2	CASSLEARVAPATNYGYTF	TGTGCCAGCAGCTTAGAAGCACGAGTAGCCCCCGCCACTAACTATGGCTACACCTTC
few	TRBD2	TRBV30	TRBJ2-1	CAWGLGLAGIDEQFF	TGTGCCTGGGGCTTGGGACTAGCGGGAATTGATGAGCAGTTCTTC
few	TRBD1	TRBV3-1	TRBJ2-3	CASSQKGQATDTQYF	TGTGCCAGCAGCCAAAAGGGACAGGCCACAGATACGCAGTATTTT
many	TRBD2	TRBV4-2	TRBJ2-5	CASSPEGLAAQETQYF	TGTGCCAGCAGCCCAGAAGGACTAGCGGCTCAAGAGACCCAGTACTTC
medium-sized	TRBD1	TRBV6-2/TRBV6-3	TRBJ2-7	CASRTGGSSYEQYF	TGTGCCAGCAGGACAGGGGGAAGCTCCTACGAGCAGTACTTC
medium-sized	-	TRBV27	TRBJ1-6	CASSLSHYNSPLHF	TGTGCCAGCAGTTTAAGTCATTATAATTCACCCCTCCACTTT
many	-	TRBV7-6	TRBJ2-2	CASSFTGELFF	TGTGCCAGCAGCTTTACCGGGGAGCTGTTTTTT
many	-	TRBV28	TRBJ2-5	CASSPAGSQEETQYF	TGTGCCAGCAGCCCGGCCGGGTCGCAAGAAGAGACCCAGTACTTC
many	TRBD2	TRBV20-1	TRBJ2-1	CSARDGASGRDYNEQFF	TGCAGTGCTAGAGATGGGGCTAGCGGGAGAGATTACAATGAGCAGTTCTTC
many	TRBD1	TRBV19	TRBJ1-5	CASSTGQAGQPQHF	TGTGCCAGTAGTACGGGACAGGCGGGTCAGCCCCAGCATTTT
many	TRBD1	TRBV9	TRBJ2-5	CASSPTTGVGTQYF	TGTGCCAGCAGCCCTACGACAGGGGTGGGGACCCAGTACTTC
few	-	TRBV7-3	TRBJ1-2	CASSFTVEGILRNGYTF	TGTGCCAGCAGCTTTACGGTTGAGGGTATCCTTAGGAATGGCTACACCTTC
many	TRBD1	TRBV29-1	TRBJ1-5	CSVQTGGMDQPQHF	TGCAGCGTTCAGACAGGGGGGATGGATCAGCCCCAGCATTTT
-	TRBD1	TRBV19	TRBJ1-2	CASLQTGTGNYGYTF	TGTGCCAGTCTTCAAACCGGGACAGGGAACTATGGCTACACCTTC
few	TRBD2	TRBV20-1	TRBJ2-5	CSARAGGPRETQYF	TGCAGTGCTAGGGCGGGAGGGCCAAGAGAGACCCAGTACTTC
many	-	TRBV5-5	TRBJ2-1	CASSYGSRPNEQFF	TGTGCCAGCAGCTACGGAAGCCGCCCTAATGAGCAGTTCTTC
many	-	TRBV3-1	TRBJ2-7	CASSQDSRYEQYF	TGTGCCAGCAGCCAAGATTCGAGGTACGAGCAGTACTTC
many	TRBD1	TRBV30	TRBJ2-2	CAWSQGAGTGELFF	TGTGCCTGGAGCCAGGGGGCGGGTACCGGGGAGCTGTTTTTT
many	TRBD2	TRBV9	TRBJ2-3	CASTQRGSSTDTQYF	TGTGCCAGCACCCAGCGGGGTTCTAGCACAGATACGCAGTATTTT
many	TRBD1	TRBV7-2	TRBJ1-2	CASSLAPPVGSGQGHYGYTF	TGTGCCAGCAGCTTAGCCCCGCCCGTCGGCTCGGGACAGGGCCACTATGGCTACACCTTC
medium-sized	-	TRBV6-1	TRBJ2-3	CASRWRESTDTQYF	TGTGCCAGCAGATGGAGGGAGAGCACAGATACGCAGTATTTT
few	-	TRBV7-9	TRBJ2-5	CASSLGGKETQYF	TGTGCCAGCAGCTTAGGGGGCAAAGAGACCCAGTACTTC
many	-	TRBV11-2	TRBJ2-3	CASSLRPVIGGDTQYF	TGTGCCAGCAGCTTAAGGCCCGTGATAGGGGGAGATACGCAGTATTTT
many	-	TRBV6-2/TRBV6-3	TRBJ2-1	CASSSQGGPYNEQFF	TGTGCCAGCAGTTCGCAGGGTGGACCCTACAATGAGCAGTTCTTC
-	TRBD1	TRBV5-4	TRBJ1-5	CASSSQGANQPQHF	TGTGCCAGCAGCAGTCAGGGGGCCAATCAGCCCCAGCATTTT
-	-	TRBV5-1	TRBJ2-3	CASSLSSYTDTQYF	TGCGCCAGCAGCTTGAGCTCTTACACAGATACGCAGTATTTT
many	-	TRBV5-1	TRBJ2-2	CASSLNSNTGELFF	TGCGCCAGCAGCTTGAACTCCAACACCGGGGAGCTGTTTTTT
many	-	TRBV4-1	TRBJ1-5	CASSQGGGQPQHF	TGCGCCAGCAGCCAAGGCGGGGGGCAGCCCCAGCATTTT
many	-	TRBV7-2	TRBJ2-1	CASSLAGGIIGGEQFF	TGTGCCAGCAGCTTAGCGGGAGGTATAATTGGGGGTGAGCAGTTCTTC